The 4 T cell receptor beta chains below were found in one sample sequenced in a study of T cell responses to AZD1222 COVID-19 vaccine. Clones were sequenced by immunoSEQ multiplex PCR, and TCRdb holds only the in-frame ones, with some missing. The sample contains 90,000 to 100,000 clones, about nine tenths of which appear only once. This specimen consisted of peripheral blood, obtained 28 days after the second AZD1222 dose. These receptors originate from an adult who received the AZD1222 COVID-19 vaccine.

The CDR3, as DNA: TGTGCCAGCAGCTCCGTAGGACAGGTCAATGAGCAGTTCTTC. Amino acids: CASSSVGQVNEQFF. The chain recombines TRBV7-7 with TRBJ2-1; 7 positions match TRBD1. J was trimmed by 6 bases and V by 4 bases; bases with no gene match: 6. This CDR3 is built from 14 residues. Germline-derived CDR1 and CDR2 are SSHAT and FNYEAQ (reference sequence).

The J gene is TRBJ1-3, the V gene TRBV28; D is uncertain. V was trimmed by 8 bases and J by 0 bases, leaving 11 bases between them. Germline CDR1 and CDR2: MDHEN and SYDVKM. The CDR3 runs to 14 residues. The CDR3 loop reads CASWEVGSGNTIYF. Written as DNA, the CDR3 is TGTGCCAGCTGGGAGGTCGGCTCTGGAAACACCATATATTTT. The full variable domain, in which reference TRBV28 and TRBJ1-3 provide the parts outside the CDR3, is DVKVTQSSRYLVKRTGEKVFLECVQDMDHENMFWYRQDPGLGLRLIYFSYDVKMKEKGDIPEGYSVSREKKERFSLILESASTNQTSMYLCASWEVGSGNTIYFGEGSWLTVV.

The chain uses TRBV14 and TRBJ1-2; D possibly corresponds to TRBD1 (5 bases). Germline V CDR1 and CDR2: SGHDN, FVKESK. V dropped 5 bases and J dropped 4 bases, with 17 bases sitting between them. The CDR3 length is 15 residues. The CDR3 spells CASSDSWRLSYGYTF. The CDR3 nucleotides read TGTGCCAGCAGCGACAGTTGGCGGTTGAGCTATGGCTACACCTTC.

The CDR3, as DNA: TGTGCCAGCAGTGACATGCAGTACTTC. Translation gives CASSDMQYF. The chain couples TRBV6-4 to TRBJ2-7, with no clear D. The V and J ends lost 2 bases and 9 bases respectively, with 2 bases between them. Looked up from germline, CDR1 is MRHNA and CDR2 is SNTAGT. This CDR3 contains 9 residues.